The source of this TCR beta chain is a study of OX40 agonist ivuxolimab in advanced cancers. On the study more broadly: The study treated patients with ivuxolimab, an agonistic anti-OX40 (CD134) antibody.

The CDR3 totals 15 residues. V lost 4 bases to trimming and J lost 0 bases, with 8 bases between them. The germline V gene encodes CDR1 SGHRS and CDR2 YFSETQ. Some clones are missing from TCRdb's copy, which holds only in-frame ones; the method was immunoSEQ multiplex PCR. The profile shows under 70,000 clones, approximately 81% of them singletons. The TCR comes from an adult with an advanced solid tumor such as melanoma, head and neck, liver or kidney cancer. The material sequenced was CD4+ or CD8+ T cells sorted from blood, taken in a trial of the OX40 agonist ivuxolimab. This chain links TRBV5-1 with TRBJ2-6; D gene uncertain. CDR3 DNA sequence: TGCGCCAGCAGCCCAGTGGTCTCTGGGGCCAACGTCCTGACTTTC. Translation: CASSPVVSGANVLTF. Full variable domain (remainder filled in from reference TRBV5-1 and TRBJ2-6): KAGVTQTPRYLIKTRGQQVTLSCSPISGHRSVSWYQQTPGQGLQFLFEYFSETQRNKGNFPGRFSGRQFSNSRSEMNVSTLELGDSALYLCASSPVVSGANVLTFGAGSRLTVL.